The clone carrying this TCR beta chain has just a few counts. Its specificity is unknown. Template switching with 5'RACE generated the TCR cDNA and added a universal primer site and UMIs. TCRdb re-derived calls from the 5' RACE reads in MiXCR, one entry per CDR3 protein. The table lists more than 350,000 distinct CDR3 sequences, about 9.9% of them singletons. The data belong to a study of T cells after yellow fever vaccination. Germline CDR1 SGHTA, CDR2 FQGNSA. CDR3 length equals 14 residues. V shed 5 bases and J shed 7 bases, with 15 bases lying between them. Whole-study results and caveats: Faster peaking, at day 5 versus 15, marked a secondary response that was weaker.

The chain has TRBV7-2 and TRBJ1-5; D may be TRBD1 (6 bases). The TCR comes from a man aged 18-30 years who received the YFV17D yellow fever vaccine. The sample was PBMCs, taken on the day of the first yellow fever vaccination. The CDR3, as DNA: TGTGCCAGCAGCCCCACAGGGTTTGAACAGCCCCAGCATTTT. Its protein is CASSPTGFEQPQHF.